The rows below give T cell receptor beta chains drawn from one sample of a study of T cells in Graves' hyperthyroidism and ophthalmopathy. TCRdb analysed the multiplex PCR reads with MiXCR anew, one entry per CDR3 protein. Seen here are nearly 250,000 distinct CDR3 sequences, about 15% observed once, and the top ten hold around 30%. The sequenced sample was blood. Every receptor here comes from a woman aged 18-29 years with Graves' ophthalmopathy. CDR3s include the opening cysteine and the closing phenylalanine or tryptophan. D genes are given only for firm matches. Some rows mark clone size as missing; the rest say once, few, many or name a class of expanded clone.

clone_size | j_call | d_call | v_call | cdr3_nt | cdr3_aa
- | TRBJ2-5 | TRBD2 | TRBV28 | TGTGCCAGCAGCATTGGACTAGCGGGAGGGCGGTTGCTCCAAGAGACCCAGTACTTC | CASSIGLAGGRLLQETQYF
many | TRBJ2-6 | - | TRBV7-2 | TGTGCCAGCAGGCACCCGGGACCGATGGGCTCTGGGGCCAACGTCCTGACTTTC | CASRHPGPMGSGANVLTF
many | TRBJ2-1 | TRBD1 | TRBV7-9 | TGTGCCAGCAGCCGCCAGGGGGCTAACTACGTAGAGCAGTTCTTC | CASSRQGANYVEQFF
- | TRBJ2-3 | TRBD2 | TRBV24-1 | TGTGCCACCAGTGACCCCACCCCCGGGACTAGCGCCACTCAAGATACGCAGTATTTT | CATSDPTPGTSATQDTQYF
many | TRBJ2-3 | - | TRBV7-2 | TGTGCCAGCAGCCGACAAGTAAGCACAGATACGCAGTATTTT | CASSRQVSTDTQYF
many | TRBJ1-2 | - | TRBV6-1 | TGTGCCAGCAGTTCCTGGGACATCCGGGAGGGCTACACCTTC | CASSSWDIREGYTF
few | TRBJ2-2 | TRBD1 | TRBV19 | TGTGCCAGTAGACCCGGGACAGGGGCCGGCGTAACCGGGGAGCTGTTTTTT | CASRPGTGAGVTGELFF
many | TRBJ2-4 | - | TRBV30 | TGTGCCTGGAGTGTATTGTTCGGGACAGCCAAAAACATTCAGTACTTC | CAWSVLFGTAKNIQYF
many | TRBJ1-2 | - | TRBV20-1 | TGCAGTGCTCCAACGGGGACTGGCTACACCTTC | CSAPTGTGYTF
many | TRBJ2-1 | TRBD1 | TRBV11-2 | TGTGCCAGCACGGATCTGGGGGACAGTGTAACCTACAATGAGCAGTTCTTC | CASTDLGDSVTYNEQFF
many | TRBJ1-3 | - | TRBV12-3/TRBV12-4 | TGTGCCAGCAGTTTAGCCCCGGGACCGATCTCTGGAAACACCATATATTTT | CASSLAPGPISGNTIYF
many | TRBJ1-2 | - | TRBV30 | TGTGCCTGGAGTGTACTAGGGAATTACACCTTC | CAWSVLGNYTF
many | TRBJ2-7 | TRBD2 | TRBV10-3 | TGTGCCACCAGCTTGGGGGGGACCCTCTACGAGCAGTACTTC | CATSLGGTLYEQYF
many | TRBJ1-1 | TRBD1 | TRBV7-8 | TGTGCCAGCAGCTTAAGGCTTATACAGGGGTACGACACTGAAGCTTTCTTT | CASSLRLIQGYDTEAFF
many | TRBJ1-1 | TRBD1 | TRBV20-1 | TGCAGTGCCCCCGCCGGGACAGCCATGAACACTGAAGCTTTCTTT | CSAPAGTAMNTEAFF
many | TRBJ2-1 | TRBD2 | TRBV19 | TGTGCCAGTAGTATAGGGACTAGCGGGGGGTCCTACAATGAGCAGTTCTTC | CASSIGTSGGSYNEQFF
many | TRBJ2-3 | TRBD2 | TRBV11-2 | TGTGCCAGCAGCGGTGCGGGGGGTAGCACAAGACCGCAGTATTTT | CASSGAGGSTRPQYF
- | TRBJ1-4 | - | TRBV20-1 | TGCAGTGCTAGTGGCGGGGGATTCTATGAAAAACTGTTTTTT | CSASGGGFYEKLFF
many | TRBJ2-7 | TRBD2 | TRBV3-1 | TGTGCCAGCAGCCACCGGGGGGGAGAGCAGTACTTC | CASSHRGGEQYF
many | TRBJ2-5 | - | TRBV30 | TGTGCCTGGAGTGTAACGCCTAGCCGTCTCGACTTC | CAWSVTPSRLDF
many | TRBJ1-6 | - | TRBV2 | TGTGCCAGCAGTGCGAGGGGATGGTCCCTCCACTTT | CASSARGWSLHF
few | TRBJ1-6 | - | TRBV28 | TGTGCCAGCAGCTTTCGAACAGGTCCCCTCCACTTT | CASSFRTGPLHF
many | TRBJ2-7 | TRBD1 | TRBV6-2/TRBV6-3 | TGTGCCAGCAGACAACTGGGGGACAGATCCTACGAGCAGTACTTC | CASRQLGDRSYEQYF
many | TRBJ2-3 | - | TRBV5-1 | TGCGCCGTCTCGGGGGACCGCCCAGATACGCAGTATTTT | CAVSGDRPDTQYF
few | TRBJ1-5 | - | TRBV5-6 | TGTGCCAGCAGCTTGGGAGCAGGGCTATATAGCAATCAGCCCCAGCATTTT | CASSLGAGLYSNQPQHF
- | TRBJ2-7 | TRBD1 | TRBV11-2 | TGTGCCAGCAGCTTAGAACTGGGACAGGGGTCCGAGCAGTACTTC | CASSLELGQGSEQYF
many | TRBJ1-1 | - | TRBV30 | TGTGCCTGGAGTGTTTGGGGCCTCCGCACTGAAGCTTTCTTT | CAWSVWGLRTEAFF
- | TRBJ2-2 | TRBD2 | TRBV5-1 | TGCGCCAGCAGCTTAGGACTAGCGGGGGCCGGGGAGCTGTTTTTT | CASSLGLAGAGELFF
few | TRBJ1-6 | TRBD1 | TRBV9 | TGTGCCAGCAGCGTAGCGGACAGGGCAAGTTCACCCCTCCACTTT | CASSVADRASSPLHF
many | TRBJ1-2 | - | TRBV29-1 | TGCAGCGTGAGAGGGGTGCAGGCGGAATATGGCTACACCTTC | CSVRGVQAEYGYTF
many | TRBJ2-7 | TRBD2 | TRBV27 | TGTGCCAGCAGTCCCCGGGCTAGCGGGTCCTACGAGCAGTACTTC | CASSPRASGSYEQYF
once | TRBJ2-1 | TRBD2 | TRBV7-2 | TGTGCCAGCAGCCGACCGGCTAGCGGGAGGCAGAATGAGCAGTTCTTC | CASSRPASGRQNEQFF
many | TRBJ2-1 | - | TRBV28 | TGTGCCAGCAGCCGGGCCGGGGGGCCCTACAATGAGCAGTTCTTC | CASSRAGGPYNEQFF
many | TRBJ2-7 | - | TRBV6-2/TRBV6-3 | TGTGCCAGCAGTTACCCAGGACATCTTTCCTACGAGCAGTACTTC | CASSYPGHLSYEQYF
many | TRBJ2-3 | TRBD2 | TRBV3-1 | TGTGCCAGCAGCCCCGGCGGGAGGAGGGCAGATACGCAGTATTTT | CASSPGGRRADTQYF
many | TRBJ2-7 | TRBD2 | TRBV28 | TGTGCCAGCACTACATCGACTAGCGGGGTCTACGAGCAGTACTTC | CASTTSTSGVYEQYF
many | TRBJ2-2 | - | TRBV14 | TGTGCCAGCAGCCAGTTCGGGACGAACACCGGGGAGCTGTTTTTT | CASSQFGTNTGELFF
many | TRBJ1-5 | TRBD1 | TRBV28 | TGTGCCAGCAGACCTAGGACAGGGGGTAATCAGCCCCAGCATTTT | CASRPRTGGNQPQHF
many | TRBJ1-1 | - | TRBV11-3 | TGTGCCAGCAGCTTATCCTCAGGCGCGAACACTGAAGCTTTCTTT | CASSLSSGANTEAFF
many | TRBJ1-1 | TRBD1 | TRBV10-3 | TGTGCCATCAGAGTTGACAGGGTAACTGAAGCTTTCTTT | CAIRVDRVTEAFF
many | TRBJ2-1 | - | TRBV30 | TGTGCCTGGAGTGAATACAATGAGCAGTTCTTC | CAWSEYNEQFF
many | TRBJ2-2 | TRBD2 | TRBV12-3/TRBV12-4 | TGTGCCAGCAGTCCCGGACTAGCGTTAGAGATCGGGGAGCTGTTTTTT | CASSPGLALEIGELFF
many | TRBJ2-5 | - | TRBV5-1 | TGCGCCAGCAGCTTGGCCAATTGGGGGGGCACGTCGGGAGAGACCCAGTACTTC | CASSLANWGGTSGETQYF
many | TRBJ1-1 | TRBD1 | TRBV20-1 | TGCAGTGCTCCACCTAGGACAGGGTCTAACACTGAAGCTTTCTTT | CSAPPRTGSNTEAFF
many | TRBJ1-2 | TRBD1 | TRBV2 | TGTGCCAGCAGTGTGGGACAGGGGGGCAATGGCTACACCTTC | CASSVGQGGNGYTF
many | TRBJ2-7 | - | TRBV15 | TGTGCCACCAGCAGCGACAGGTACGAGCAGTACTTC | CATSSDRYEQYF
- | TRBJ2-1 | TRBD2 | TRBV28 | TGTGCCAGCAACCCAACGGTGAGGACTAGCGGGAGTACCCATGAGCAGTTCTTC | CASNPTVRTSGSTHEQFF
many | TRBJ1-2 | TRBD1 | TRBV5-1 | TGCGCCAGCAGCCCAGGGGGTGACGGAGGCTACACCTTC | CASSPGGDGGYTF
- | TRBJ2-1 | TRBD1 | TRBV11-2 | TGTGCCAGCAGCTTAGGGACAGGGATCAATGAGCAGTTCTTC | CASSLGTGINEQFF
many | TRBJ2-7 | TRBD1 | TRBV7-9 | TGTGCCAGCAGCTTACCGGACAGGGGCGATTACGAGCAGTACTTC | CASSLPDRGDYEQYF
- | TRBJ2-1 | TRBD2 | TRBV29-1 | TGCAGCGTTGCGGGGGGGGGGTCCTTGTTCGAGCAGTTCTTC | CSVAGGGSLFEQFF
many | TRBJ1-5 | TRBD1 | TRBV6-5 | TGTGCCAGCAGTTACTTACAGGGGGCGGATCAGCCCCAGCATTTT | CASSYLQGADQPQHF
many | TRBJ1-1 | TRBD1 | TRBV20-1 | TGCAGTGCTAGCAGGGGGCAGCTCACTGAAGCTTTCTTT | CSASRGQLTEAFF
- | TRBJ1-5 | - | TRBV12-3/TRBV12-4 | TGTGCCAGCAGCCCTCAGCGTAGCAATCAGCCCCAGCATTTT | CASSPQRSNQPQHF
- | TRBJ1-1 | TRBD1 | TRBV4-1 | TGCGCCAGCAGCCAGACAGGGGAACGGACTGAAGCTTTCTTT | CASSQTGERTEAFF